Sequencing of this T cell receptor (beta chain) was carried out in a study of blood T cell repertoires in COVID-19. The wider study: Sites across the United States, Italy and Spain contributed samples from acute and convalescent COVID-19. T cells, B-cell-depleted T cells, or PBMCs provided the cDNA or gDNA that served as material.

The ends were cut back, 2 bases at V and 5 bases at J, with 10 bases in the middle. Germline V lookup: CDR1 MDHEN, CDR2 SYDVKM. The CDR3 consists of 14 residues. This clone is a singleton in its sample. Repertoires were generated with immunoSEQ multiplex PCR, while TCRdb's copy carries only in-frame clones and drops some. This table has about 88,000 clones, around nine tenths appearing once. The chain has TRBV28 and TRBJ1-5; D is perhaps TRBD1 (6 bases). Source material: peripheral blood. The sequence derives from a woman older than 75 with acute or convalescent COVID-19. The DNA of the CDR3 is TGTGCCAGCAGTTTAACCAGGGGATATCAGCCCCAGCATTTT. Protein product: CASSLTRGYQPQHF.